The 10 T cell receptor beta chains below come from one sample, sequenced in a study of human T cells and chemical hapten exposure. TCRdb ran MiXCR on the RACE reads and lists one entry per CDR3 protein. The top ten clones hold 3% to 4.5% of a sample with tens of thousands of distinct CDR3 sequences, 8% to 10% of them seen once. Described time point: pre-sensitization, week 0. Documented treatment: therapeutic diphenylcyclopropenone sensitization with weekly scalp DPC. The sample was whole blood, taken in connection with sensitization to the hapten diphenylcyclopropenone (DPC). The receptors originated from a middle-aged woman with alopecia areata. Some clones in this sample may be carry-over from other donors' samples.

This clonotype was seen at least ten times. The chain has TRBV20-1 and TRBJ2-3; 8 bases are shared with TRBD2. Germline CDR1 is DFQATT and CDR2 is SNEGSKA (reference sequence). J gave up 6 bases and V 0 bases, and 11 bases lay outside the gene matches. The length of the CDR3 is 16 residues. This chain's CDR3 is CSARDFGRGESDTQYF. CDR3 DNA sequence: TGCAGTGCTAGAGATTTTGGGCGGGGGGAATCGGATACGCAGTATTTT.

The sample holds a few counts of this clonotype. This chain joins TRBV6-6 and TRBJ1-4; D is possibly TRBD1 (5 bases). Germline V gene data show CDR1 as MNHNY and CDR2 as SVGAGI (reference sequence). V was trimmed by 2 bases and J by 6 bases, leaving 10 bases between them. The CDR3 consists of 14 residues. The CDR3 nucleotides are TGTGCCAGCAGTTACGGGGACCTTTATGAAAAACTGTTTTTT. It specifies CASSYGDLYEKLFF.

Ten or more counts support this clonotype. This chain joins TRBV18 and TRBJ1-4; D unclear. V gave up 1 base and J gave up 7 bases, with 13 bases separating them. The CDR3 is 15 amino acids. Germline V gene sequence: CDR1 KGHSH, CDR2 LQKENI. DNA for the CDR3: TGTGCCAGCTCACCACAGGAGATGGCTACTGAAAAACTGTTTTTT. Protein: CASSPQEMATEKLFF.

Note on this clonotype: The junction and the germline gene differ at one end; a read error may be behind it. The chain is built from TRBV4-3 and TRBJ2-3; TRBD1 matches 7 bases. The CDR3 covers 15 residues. The V gene's germline CDR1 is LGHNA and CDR2 YSLEER. The CDR3 loop is CASTQMDRSTDTQYF. The CDR3 DNA reads TGCGCCAGCACCCAAATGGACAGGAGCACAGATACGCAGTATTTT.

A few counts support this clonotype. V gene TRBV9 combines with J gene TRBJ2-1; TRBD2 matches at 8 bases. The germline V gene has CDR1 SGDLS and CDR2 YYNGEE. This CDR3 region has 15 residues. Trimming took 2 bases from V and 2 from J; bases not matched to a gene: 3. The CDR3 DNA follows: TGTGCCAGCAGCGTTAGCGGGGAAACCTACAATGAGCAGTTCTTC. Its translation is CASSVSGETYNEQFF.

This clonotype has a handful of counts. This chain connects TRBV7-7 to TRBJ2-2; 7 bases agree with TRBD1. V lost 5 bases, J lost 6 bases, and 12 bases stayed unmatched. Germline lookup yields CDR1 SSHAT and CDR2 FNYEAQ (reference sequence). The CDR3 runs to 16 residues. The CDR3: CASSISGTAIPGELFF. The CDR3 region has the DNA TGTGCCAGCAGCATATCCGGGACAGCAATCCCCGGGGAGCTGTTTTTT.

A few counts support this clonotype. The chain employs TRBV28 and TRBJ2-7; 7 nucleotides align to TRBD1. The length of the CDR3 is 12 residues. V trimming: 6 bases; J trimming: 4 bases; junction bases outside the gene matches: 3. Per the germline V gene, CDR1 is MDHEN and CDR2 is SYDVKM. The CDR3 DNA sequence: TGTGCCAGCAGGACAGGGTTGTACGAGCAGTACTTC. Its translation is CASRTGLYEQYF.

This clonotype was seen repeatedly, ten times or more. At one end the junction does not follow the germline gene, possibly because of a read error. The V gene is TRBV19, the J gene TRBJ1-4, with 7 bases that match TRBD1. The germline CDR1 and CDR2 sequences are LNHDA and SQIVND (reference sequence). The CDR3 extends over 14 amino acids. Here the CDR3 reads CASSTGVPNEKLFF. The CDR3 region has the DNA TGTGCCAGCAGTACAGGGGTGCCTAATGAAAAACTGTTTTTT.

Concerning this clonotype itself: Being one base from a much bigger clone, this may be a read error. V and J are TRBV6-2 or TRBV6-3 and TRBJ2-5; D is unclear. Germline lookup yields CDR1 MNHEY and CDR2 SVGEGT. This CDR3 contains 15 residues. The CDR3 is CTSSPLEMGRETQYF. CDR3 nucleotide sequence: TGTACCAGCAGCCCCCTAGAGATGGGCCGAGAGACCCAGTACTTC.

This clonotype appeared many times. V is TRBV7-2 and J is TRBJ2-1; D is unresolved. There are 12 residues in the CDR3. V lost 3 bases and J 2 bases, leaving 2 bases between the germline ends. The germline V gene encodes CDR1 SGHTA and CDR2 FQGNSA. The CDR3 protein is CASSFPYNEQFF. CDR3 DNA: TGTGCCAGCAGCTTCCCCTACAATGAGCAGTTCTTC.